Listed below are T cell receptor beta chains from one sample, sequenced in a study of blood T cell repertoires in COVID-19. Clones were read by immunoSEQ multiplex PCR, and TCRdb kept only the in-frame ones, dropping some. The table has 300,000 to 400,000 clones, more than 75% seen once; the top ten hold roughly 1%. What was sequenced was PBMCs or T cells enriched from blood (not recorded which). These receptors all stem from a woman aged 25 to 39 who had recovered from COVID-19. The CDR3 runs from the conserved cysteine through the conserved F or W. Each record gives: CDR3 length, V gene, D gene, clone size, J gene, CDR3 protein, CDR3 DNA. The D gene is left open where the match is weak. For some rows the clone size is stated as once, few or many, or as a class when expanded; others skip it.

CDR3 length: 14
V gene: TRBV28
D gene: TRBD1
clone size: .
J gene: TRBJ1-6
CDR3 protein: CASSFTGEDSPLHF
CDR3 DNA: TGTGCCAGCAGCTTTACAGGGGAGGATTCACCCCTCCACTTT

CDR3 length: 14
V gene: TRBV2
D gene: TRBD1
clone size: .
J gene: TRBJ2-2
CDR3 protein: CASKDRLNTGELFF
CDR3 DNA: TGTGCCAGCAAGGACAGGTTAAACACCGGGGAGCTGTTTTTT

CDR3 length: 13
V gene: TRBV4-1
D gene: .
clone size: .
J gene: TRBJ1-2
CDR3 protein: CASSRGGNYGYTF
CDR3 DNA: TGCGCCAGCTCGCGGGGGGGGAACTATGGCTACACCTTC

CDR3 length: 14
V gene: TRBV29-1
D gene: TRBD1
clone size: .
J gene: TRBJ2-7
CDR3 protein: CSVAGTGYSYEQYF
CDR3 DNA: TGCAGCGTTGCGGGGACAGGGTATTCCTACGAGCAGTACTTC

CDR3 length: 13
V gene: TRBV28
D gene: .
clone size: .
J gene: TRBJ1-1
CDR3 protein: CASSTTGNTEAFF
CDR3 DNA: TGTGCCAGCAGTACTACAGGGAACACTGAAGCTTTCTTT

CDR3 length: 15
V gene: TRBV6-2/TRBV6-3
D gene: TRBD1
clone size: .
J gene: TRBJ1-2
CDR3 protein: CASSSRTGEDYGYTF
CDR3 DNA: TGTGCCAGCAGTTCGCGGACAGGGGAGGACTATGGCTACACCTTC

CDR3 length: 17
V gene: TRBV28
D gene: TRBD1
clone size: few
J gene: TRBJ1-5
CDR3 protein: CASRTGTGFRGNQPQHF
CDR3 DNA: TGTGCCAGCAGGACCGGGACAGGTTTTAGGGGCAATCAGCCCCAGCATTTT

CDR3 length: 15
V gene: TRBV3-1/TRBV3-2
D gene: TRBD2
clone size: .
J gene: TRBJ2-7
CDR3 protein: CASSQKSGGAVEQYF
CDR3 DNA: TGTGCCAGCAGCCAAAAAAGCGGGGGGGCCGTCGAGCAGTACTTC

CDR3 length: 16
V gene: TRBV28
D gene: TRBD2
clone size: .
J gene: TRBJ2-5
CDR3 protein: CASSSGTSGFQETQYF
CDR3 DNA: TGTGCCAGCAGCTCCGGGACTAGCGGGTTCCAAGAGACCCAGTACTTC

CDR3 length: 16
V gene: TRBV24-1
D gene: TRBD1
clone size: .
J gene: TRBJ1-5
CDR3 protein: CATSDTGQGGNQPQHF
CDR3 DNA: TGTGCCACCAGTGATACCGGACAGGGAGGCAATCAGCCCCAGCATTTT

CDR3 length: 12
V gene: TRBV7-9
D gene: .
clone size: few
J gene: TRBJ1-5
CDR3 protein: CASSSYNQPQHF
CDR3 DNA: TGTGCCAGCAGCTCTTACAATCAGCCCCAGCATTTT

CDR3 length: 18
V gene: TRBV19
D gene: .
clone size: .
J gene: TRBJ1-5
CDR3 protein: CASTTTLGGRFGNQPQHF
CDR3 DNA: TGTGCCAGTACAACGACATTGGGGGGAAGGTTCGGCAATCAGCCCCAGCATTTT

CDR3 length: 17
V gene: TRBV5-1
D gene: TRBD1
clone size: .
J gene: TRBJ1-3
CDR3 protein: CASSIGQGASSGNTIYF
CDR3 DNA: TGCGCCAGCAGCATAGGACAGGGGGCCTCCTCTGGAAACACCATATATTTT

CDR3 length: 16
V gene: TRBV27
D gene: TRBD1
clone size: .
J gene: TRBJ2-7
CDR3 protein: CASRKQPGQGVHEQYF
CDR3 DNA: TGTGCCAGCAGAAAACAACCGGGACAGGGTGTCCACGAGCAGTACTTC

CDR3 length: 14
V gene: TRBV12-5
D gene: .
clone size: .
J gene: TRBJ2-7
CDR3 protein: CASGLDGGFGEQYF
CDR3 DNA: TGTGCTAGTGGTTTGGACGGGGGATTTGGGGAGCAGTACTTC

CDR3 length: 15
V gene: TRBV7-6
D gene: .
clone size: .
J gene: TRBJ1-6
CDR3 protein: CASSHRRGDNSPLHF
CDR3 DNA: TGTGCCAGCAGCCATAGGCGGGGGGACAATTCACCCCTCCACTTT

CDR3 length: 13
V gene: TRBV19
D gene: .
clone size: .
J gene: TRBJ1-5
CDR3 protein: CASSWARNQPQHF
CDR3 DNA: TGTGCCAGTAGTTGGGCGCGCAATCAGCCCCAGCATTTT

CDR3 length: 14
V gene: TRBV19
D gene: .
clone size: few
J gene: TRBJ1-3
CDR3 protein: CASEGRFSGNTIYF
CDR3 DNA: TGTGCCAGTGAAGGCAGGTTCTCTGGAAACACCATATATTTT

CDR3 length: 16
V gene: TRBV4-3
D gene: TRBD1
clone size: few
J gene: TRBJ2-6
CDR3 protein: CASGQGKDLGSNVLTF
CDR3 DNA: TGCGCCAGCGGACAGGGAAAAGACCTCGGGTCCAACGTCCTGACTTTC

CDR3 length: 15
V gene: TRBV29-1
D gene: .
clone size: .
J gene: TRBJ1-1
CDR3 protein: CSVEPHGARDIEAFF
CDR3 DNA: TGCAGCGTTGAACCCCACGGGGCGCGGGATATTGAAGCTTTCTTT

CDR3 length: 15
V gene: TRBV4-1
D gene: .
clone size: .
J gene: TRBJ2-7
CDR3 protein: CASSQDVGPTYEQYF
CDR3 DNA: TGCGCCAGCAGCCAAGATGTGGGGCCCACCTACGAGCAGTACTTC

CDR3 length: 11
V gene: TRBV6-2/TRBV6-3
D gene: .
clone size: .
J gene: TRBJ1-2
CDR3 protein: CASSYQRGYTF
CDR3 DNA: TGTGCCAGCAGTTATCAGCGAGGCTACACCTTC

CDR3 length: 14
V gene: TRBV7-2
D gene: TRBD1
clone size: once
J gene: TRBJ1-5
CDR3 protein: CASSSGQGYQPQHF
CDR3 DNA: TGTGCCAGCAGCTCGGGACAGGGCTATCAGCCCCAGCATTTT

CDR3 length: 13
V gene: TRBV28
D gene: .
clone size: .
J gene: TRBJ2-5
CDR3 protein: CASLPGFTETQYF
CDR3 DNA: TGTGCCAGCCTGCCAGGGTTCACAGAGACCCAGTACTTC

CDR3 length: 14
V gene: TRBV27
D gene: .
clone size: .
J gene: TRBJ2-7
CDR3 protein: CASSLSRASYEQYF
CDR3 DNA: TGTGCCAGCAGTTTATCGAGGGCCTCCTACGAGCAGTACTTC

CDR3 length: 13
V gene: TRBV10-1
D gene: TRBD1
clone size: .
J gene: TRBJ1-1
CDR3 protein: CASRGDRATEAFF
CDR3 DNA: TGCGCCAGCAGGGGCGACAGGGCAACTGAAGCTTTCTTT

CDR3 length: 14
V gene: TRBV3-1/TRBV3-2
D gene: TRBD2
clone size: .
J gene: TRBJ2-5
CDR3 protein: CASSPGLAGETQYF
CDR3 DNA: TGTGCCAGCAGCCCCGGGTTAGCGGGGGAGACCCAGTACTTC

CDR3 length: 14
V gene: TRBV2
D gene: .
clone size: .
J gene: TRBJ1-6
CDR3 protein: CASSEAGPNSPLHF
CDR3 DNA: TGTGCCAGCAGTGAAGCGGGCCCCAATTCACCCCTCCACTTT